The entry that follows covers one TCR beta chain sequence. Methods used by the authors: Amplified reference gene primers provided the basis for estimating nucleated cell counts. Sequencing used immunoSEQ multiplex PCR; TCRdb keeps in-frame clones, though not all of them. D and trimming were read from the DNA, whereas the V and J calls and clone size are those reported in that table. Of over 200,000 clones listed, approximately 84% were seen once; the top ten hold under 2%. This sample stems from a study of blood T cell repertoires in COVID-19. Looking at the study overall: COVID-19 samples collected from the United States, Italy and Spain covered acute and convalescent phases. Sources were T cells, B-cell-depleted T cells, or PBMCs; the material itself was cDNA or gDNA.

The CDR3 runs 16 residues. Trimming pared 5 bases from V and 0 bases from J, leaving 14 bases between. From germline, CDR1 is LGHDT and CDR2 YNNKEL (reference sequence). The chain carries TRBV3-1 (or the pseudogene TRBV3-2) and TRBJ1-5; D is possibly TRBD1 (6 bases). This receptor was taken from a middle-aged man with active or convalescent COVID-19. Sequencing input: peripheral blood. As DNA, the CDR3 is TGTGCCAGCAGCTCCGGGACACCGTATAGCAATCAGCCCCAGCATTTT. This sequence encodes CASSSGTPYSNQPQHF.